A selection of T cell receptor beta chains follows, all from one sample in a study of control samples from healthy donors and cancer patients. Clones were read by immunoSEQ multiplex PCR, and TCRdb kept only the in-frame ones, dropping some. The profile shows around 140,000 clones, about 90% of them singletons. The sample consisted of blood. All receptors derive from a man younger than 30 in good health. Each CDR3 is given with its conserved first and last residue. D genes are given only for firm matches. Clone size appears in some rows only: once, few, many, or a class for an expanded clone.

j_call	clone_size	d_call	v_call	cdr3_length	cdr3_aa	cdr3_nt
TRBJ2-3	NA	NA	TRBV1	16	CTSSQVLDRATDTQYF	TGCACCAGCAGCCAAGTTCTGGACAGGGCCACAGATACGCAGTATTTT
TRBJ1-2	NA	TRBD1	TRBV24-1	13	CATSDWTGNGYTF	TGTGCCACCAGTGACTGGACAGGGAATGGCTACACCTTC
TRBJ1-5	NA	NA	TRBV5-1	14	CASSPGRDAQPQHF	TGCGCCAGCAGCCCAGGTCGGGACGCTCAGCCCCAGCATTTT
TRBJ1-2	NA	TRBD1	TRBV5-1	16	CASSLSPGQSGYGYTF	TGCGCCAGCAGCTTGTCTCCGGGACAGTCTGGCTATGGCTACACCTTC
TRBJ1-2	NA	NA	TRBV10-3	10	CAISEATLVF	TGTGCCATCAGTGAGGCGACCCTAGTCTTC
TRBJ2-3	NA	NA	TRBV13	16	CASSHGGRGAADTQYF	TGTGCCAGCAGCCATGGCGGCAGGGGGGCCGCAGATACGCAGTATTTT
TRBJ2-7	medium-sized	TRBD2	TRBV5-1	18	CASSQPGLAGGWSYEQYF	TGCGCCAGCAGCCAACCTGGACTAGCGGGGGGGTGGTCCTACGAGCAGTACTTC
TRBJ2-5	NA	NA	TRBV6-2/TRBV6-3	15	CASSRGELIQETQYF	TGTGCCAGCAGCCGAGGAGAACTAATCCAAGAGACCCAGTACTTC
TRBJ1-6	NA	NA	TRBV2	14	CASSEADGHSPLHF	TGTGCCAGCAGTGAAGCGGACGGCCATTCACCCCTCCACTTT
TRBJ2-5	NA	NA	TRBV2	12	CASSRTEETQYF	TGTGCCAGCAGCAGGACAGAAGAGACCCAGTACTTC
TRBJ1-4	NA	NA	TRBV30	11	CAWSVRGKLFF	TGTGCCTGGAGTGTACGCGGAAAACTGTTTTTT
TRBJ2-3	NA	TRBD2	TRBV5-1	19	CASSPGGLAGAQRTDTQYF	TGCGCCAGCAGCCCTGGCGGGCTAGCGGGGGCACAGAGGACAGATACGCAGTATTTT
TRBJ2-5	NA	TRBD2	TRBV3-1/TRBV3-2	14	CATGLAGGEETQYF	TGTGCCACCGGACTAGCGGGGGGAGAAGAGACCCAGTACTTC
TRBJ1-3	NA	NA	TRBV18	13	CASSPGDRNTIYF	TGTGCCAGCTCACCTGGGGACAGAAACACCATATATTTT
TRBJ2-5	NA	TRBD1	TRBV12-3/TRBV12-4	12	CASTTGEETQYF	TGTGCCAGCACCACAGGGGAAGAGACCCAGTACTTC
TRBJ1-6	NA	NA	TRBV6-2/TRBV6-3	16	CASSNLPRDYNSPLHF	TGTGCCAGCAGTAATCTACCAAGGGACTATAATTCACCCCTCCACTTT
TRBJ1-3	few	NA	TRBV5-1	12	CASSLEGNTIYF	TGCGCCAGCAGCTTGGAGGGAAACACCATATATTTT
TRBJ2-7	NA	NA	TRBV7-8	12	CASSLLGDEQYF	TGTGCCAGCAGCCTACTCGGGGACGAGCAGTACTTC
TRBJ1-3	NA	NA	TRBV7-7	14	CASSPELAGNTIYF	TGTGCCAGCAGCCCAGAGTTGGCTGGAAACACCATATATTTT
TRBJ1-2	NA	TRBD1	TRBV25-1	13	CASSATGEYGYTF	TGTGCCAGCAGTGCGACAGGGGAATATGGCTACACCTTC
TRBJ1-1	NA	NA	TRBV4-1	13	CASSPAPGKRAFF	TGCGCCAGCAGCCCGGCCCCAGGCAAGAGGGCTTTCTTT
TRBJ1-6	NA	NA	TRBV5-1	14	CASSSDSYNSPLHF	TGCGCCAGCAGCTCGGACAGCTATAATTCACCCCTCCACTTT
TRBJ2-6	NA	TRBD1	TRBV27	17	CASSFTGGAPGANVLTF	TGTGCCAGCAGTTTTACAGGGGGCGCTCCTGGGGCCAACGTCCTGACTTTC
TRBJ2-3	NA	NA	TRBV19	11	CASSRRDTQYF	TGTGCCAGTAGTAGAAGAGATACGCAGTATTTT
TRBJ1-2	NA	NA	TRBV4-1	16	CASSRDRETDLYGYTF	TGCGCCAGCAGCCGAGATCGGGAAACAGACCTCTATGGCTACACCTTC
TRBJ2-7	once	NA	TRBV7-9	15	CASSLGGPATYEQYF	TGTGCCAGCAGCTTAGGGGGCCCCGCCACCTACGAGCAGTACTTC
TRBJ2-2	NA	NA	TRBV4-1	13	CASSQGDFGELFF	TGCGCCAGCAGCCAAGGGGACTTCGGGGAGCTGTTTTTT
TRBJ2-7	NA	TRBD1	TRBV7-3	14	CASSPGTGQYEQYF	TGTGCCAGCAGCCCAGGGACAGGGCAATACGAGCAGTACTTC
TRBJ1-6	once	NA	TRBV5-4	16	CASSFGGTSYNSPLHF	TGTGCCAGCAGCTTTGGGGGAACCTCCTATAATTCACCCCTCCACTTT
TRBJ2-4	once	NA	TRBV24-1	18	CATSALPRDNLAKNIQYF	TGTGCCACCAGTGCTCTTCCCCGGGACAACCTAGCCAAAAACATTCAGTACTTC
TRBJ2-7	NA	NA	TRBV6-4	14	CASRPSAGSYEQYF	TGTGCCAGCAGACCCAGCGCTGGCTCCTACGAGCAGTACTTC
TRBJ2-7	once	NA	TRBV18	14	CASSPSRADYEQYF	TGTGCCAGCTCACCGTCCCGGGCAGACTACGAGCAGTACTTC
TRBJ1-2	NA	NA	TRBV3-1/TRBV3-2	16	CASSQGSTRLLYGYTF	TGTGCCAGCAGCCAAGGGTCCACGCGGCTACTTTATGGCTACACCTTC
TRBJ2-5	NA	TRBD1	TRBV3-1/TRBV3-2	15	CASSQRGQGVVTQYF	TGTGCCAGCAGCCAACGCGGACAGGGGGTGGTGACCCAGTACTTC
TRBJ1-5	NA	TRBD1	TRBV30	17	CAWSLRDSSSFNQPQHF	TGTGCCTGGAGTCTTCGGGACAGTTCTAGCTTCAATCAGCCCCAGCATTTT
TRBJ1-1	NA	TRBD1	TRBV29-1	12	CSVDRVDTEAFF	TGCAGCGTCGACAGGGTAGACACTGAAGCTTTCTTT
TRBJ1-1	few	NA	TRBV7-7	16	CASSLRQGERNTEAFF	TGTGCCAGCAGCTTACGTCAGGGTGAGCGGAACACTGAAGCTTTCTTT
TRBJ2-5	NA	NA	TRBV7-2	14	CASSSRPIEETQYF	TGTGCCAGCAGCTCGAGACCAATTGAAGAGACCCAGTACTTC
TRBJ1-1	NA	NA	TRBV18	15	CASSPPNRVNTEAFF	TGTGCCAGCTCACCACCGAACAGGGTGAACACTGAAGCTTTCTTT
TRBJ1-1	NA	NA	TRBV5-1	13	CASSLRGNTEAFF	TGCGCCAGCAGCCTCAGGGGGAACACTGAAGCTTTCTTT
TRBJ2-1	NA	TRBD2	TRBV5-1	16	CASSSGTSGLYNEQFF	TGCGCCAGCAGTTCCGGGACTAGCGGACTCTACAATGAGCAGTTCTTC
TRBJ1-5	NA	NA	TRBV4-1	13	CASSQDGAQPQHF	TGCGCCAGCAGCCAAGATGGGGCCCAGCCCCAGCATTTT
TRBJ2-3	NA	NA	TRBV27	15	CASSPTSSSTDTQYF	TGTGCCAGCAGCCCCACTAGCTCCTCCACAGATACGCAGTATTTT
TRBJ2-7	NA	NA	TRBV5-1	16	CASSSPTIGPTYEQYF	TGCGCCAGCAGCTCCCCTACTATTGGCCCTACCTACGAGCAGTACTTC
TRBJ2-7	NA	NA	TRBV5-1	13	CASSLAEGSEQYF	TGCGCCAGCAGCTTGGCCGAGGGGTCCGAGCAGTACTTC
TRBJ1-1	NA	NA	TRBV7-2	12	CASSFRNTEAFF	TGTGCCAGCAGCTTCAGGAACACTGAAGCTTTCTTT
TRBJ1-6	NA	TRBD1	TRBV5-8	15	CASSLQGKWNSPLHF	TGTGCCAGCAGCCTACAGGGGAAGTGGAATTCACCCCTCCACTTT
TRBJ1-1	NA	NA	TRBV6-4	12	CASKGGGTEAFF	TGTGCCAGTAAAGGAGGTGGCACTGAAGCTTTCTTT
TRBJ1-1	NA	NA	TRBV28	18	CASSLLPGRIKMNTEAFF	TGTGCCAGCAGTTTACTCCCCGGGAGGATCAAGATGAACACTGAAGCTTTCTTT
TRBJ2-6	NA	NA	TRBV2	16	CASSESYNPGANVLTF	TGTGCCAGCAGTGAATCTTACAATCCTGGGGCCAACGTCCTGACTTTC
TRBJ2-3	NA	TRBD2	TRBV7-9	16	CASSSVAGGMADTQYF	TGTGCCAGCAGCTCCGTTGCGGGGGGCATGGCAGATACGCAGTATTTT
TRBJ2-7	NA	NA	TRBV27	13	CASSFLGAREQYF	TGTGCCAGCAGTTTTTTAGGGGCACGGGAGCAGTACTTC
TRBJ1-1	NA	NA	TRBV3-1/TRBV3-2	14	CASSLTGMNTEAFF	TGTGCCAGCAGCCTTACAGGGATGAACACTGAAGCTTTCTTT
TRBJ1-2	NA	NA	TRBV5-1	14	CASSLEPREGGYTF	TGCGCCAGCAGCTTGGAACCCCGCGAAGGTGGCTACACCTTC
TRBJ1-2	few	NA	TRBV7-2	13	CASSLDSNYGYTF	TGTGCCAGCAGCTTGGACAGCAACTATGGCTACACCTTC
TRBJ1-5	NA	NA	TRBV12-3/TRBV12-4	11	CASSLSQPQHF	TGTGCCAGCAGTTTATCTCAGCCCCAGCATTTT
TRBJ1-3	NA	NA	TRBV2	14	CASTAGRAGNTIYF	TGTGCCAGCACAGCAGGGCGGGCTGGAAACACCATATATTTT
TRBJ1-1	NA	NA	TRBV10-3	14	CAISEPAPYTEAFF	TGTGCCATCAGTGAGCCGGCCCCTTACACTGAAGCTTTCTTT
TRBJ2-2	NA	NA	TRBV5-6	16	CASSLGGHRPAAGLFF	TGTGCCAGCAGCTTGGGGGGGCATCGTCCGGCCGCGGGGCTGTTTTTT